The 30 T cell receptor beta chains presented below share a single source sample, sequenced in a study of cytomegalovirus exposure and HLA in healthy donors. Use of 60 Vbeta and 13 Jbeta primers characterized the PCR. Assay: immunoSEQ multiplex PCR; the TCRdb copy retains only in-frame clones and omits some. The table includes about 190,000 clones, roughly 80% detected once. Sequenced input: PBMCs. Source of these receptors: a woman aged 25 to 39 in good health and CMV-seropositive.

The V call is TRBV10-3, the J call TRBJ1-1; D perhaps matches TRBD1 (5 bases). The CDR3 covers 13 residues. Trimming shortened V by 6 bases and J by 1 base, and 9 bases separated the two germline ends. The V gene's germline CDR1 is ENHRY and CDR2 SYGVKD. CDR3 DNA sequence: TGTGCCATCAGGGGAACAGGGAACACTGAAGCTTTCTTT. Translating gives CAIRGTGNTEAFF.

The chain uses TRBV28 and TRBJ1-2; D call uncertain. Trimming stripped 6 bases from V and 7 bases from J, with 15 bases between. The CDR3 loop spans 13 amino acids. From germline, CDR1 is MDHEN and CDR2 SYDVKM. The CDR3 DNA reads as TGTGCCAGCAGAACCGAGGGAGGAGGTGGCTACACCTTC. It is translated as CASRTEGGGGYTF.

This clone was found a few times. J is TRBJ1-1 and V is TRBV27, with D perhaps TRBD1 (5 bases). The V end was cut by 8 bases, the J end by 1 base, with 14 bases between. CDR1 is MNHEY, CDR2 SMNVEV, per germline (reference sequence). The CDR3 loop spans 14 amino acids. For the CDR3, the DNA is TGTGCCAGCCGCAAGGGCGACAGGAACACTGAAGCTTTCTTT. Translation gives CASRKGDRNTEAFF.

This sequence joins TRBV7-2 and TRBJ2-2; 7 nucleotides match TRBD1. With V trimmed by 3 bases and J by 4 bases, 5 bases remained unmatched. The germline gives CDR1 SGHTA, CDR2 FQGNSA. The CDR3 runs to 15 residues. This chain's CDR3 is CASSFGQVITGELFF. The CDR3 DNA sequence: TGTGCCAGCAGCTTCGGACAGGTGATCACCGGGGAGCTGTTTTTT.

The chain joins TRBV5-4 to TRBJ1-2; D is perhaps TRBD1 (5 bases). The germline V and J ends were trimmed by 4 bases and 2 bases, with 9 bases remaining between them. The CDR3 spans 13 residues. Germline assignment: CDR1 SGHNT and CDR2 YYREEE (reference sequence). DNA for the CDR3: TGTGCCAGCAGCCCCACAGGCAACTATGGCTACACCTTC. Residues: CASSPTGNYGYTF.

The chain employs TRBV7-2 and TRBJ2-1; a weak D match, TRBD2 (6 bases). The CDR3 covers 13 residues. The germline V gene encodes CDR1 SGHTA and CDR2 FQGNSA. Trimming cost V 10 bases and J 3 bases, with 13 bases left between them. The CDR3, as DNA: TGTGCCACCACCCACGGGAGCTACAATGAGCAGTTCTTC. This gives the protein CATTHGSYNEQFF.

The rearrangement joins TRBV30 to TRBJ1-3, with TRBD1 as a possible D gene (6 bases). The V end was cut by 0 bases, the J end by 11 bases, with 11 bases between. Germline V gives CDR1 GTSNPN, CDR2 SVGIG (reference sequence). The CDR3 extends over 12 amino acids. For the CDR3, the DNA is TGTGCCTGGAGTGTGGGGGGGGCGCCCATATATTTT. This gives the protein CAWSVGGAPIYF.

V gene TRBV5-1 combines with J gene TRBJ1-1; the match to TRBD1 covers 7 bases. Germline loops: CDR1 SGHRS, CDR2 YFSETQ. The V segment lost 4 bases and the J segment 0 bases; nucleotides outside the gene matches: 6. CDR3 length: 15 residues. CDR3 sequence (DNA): TGCGCCAGCAGCATACTGACAGGGCTGAACACTGAAGCTTTCTTT. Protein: CASSILTGLNTEAFF.

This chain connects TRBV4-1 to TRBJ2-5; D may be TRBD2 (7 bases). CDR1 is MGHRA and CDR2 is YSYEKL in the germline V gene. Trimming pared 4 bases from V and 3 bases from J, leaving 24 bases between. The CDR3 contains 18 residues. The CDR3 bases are TGCGCCAGCAGCCGCTTATCATCAGGGGAGGGGTCGAAAGAGACCCAGTACTTC. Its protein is CASSRLSSGEGSKETQYF.

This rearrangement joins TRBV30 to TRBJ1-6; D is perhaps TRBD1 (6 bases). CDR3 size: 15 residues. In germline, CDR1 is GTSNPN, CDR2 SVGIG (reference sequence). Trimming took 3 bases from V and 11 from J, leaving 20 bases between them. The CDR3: CAWRVAGQGKTPLHF. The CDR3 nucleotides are TGTGCCTGGAGGGTCGCCGGCCAGGGGAAAACACCCCTCCACTTT.

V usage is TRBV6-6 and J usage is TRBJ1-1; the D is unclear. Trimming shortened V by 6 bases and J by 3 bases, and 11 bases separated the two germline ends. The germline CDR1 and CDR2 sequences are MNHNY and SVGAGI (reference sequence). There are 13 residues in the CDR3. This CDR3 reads CASRLEPDTEAFF. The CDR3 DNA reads TGTGCCAGCAGACTCGAGCCGGACACTGAAGCTTTCTTT.

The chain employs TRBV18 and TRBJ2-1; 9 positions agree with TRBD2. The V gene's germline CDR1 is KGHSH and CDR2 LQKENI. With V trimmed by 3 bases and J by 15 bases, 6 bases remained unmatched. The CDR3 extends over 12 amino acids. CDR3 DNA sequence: TGTGCCAGCTCACCGTTAGCGGGAGAGGCGTTCTTC. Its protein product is CASSPLAGEAFF. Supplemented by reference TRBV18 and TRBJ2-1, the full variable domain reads NAGVMQNPRHLVRRRGQEARLRCSPMKGHSHVYWYRQLPEEGLKFMVYLQKENIIDESGMPKERFSAEFPKEGPSILRIQQVVRGDSAAYFCASSPLAGEAFFGPGTRLTVL.

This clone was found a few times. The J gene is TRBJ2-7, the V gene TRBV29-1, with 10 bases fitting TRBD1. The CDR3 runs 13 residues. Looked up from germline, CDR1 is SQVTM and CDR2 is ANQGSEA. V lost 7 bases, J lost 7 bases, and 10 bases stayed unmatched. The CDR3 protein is CSALGTGAMEQYF. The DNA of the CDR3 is TGCAGCGCATTAGGGACAGGGGCGATGGAGCAGTACTTC.

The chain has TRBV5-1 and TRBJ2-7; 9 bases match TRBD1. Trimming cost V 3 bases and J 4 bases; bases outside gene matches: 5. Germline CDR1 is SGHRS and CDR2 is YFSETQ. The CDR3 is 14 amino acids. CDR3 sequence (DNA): TGCGCCAGCAGCTCGGGACAGGGTGGTTACGAGCAGTACTTC. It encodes CASSSGQGGYEQYF.

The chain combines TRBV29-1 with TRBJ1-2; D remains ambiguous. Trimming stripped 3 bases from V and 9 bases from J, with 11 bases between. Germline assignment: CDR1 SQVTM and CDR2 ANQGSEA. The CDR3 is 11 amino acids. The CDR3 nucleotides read TGCAGCGTTGAGGGTCGCGGGAGCTACACCTTC. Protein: CSVEGRGSYTF.

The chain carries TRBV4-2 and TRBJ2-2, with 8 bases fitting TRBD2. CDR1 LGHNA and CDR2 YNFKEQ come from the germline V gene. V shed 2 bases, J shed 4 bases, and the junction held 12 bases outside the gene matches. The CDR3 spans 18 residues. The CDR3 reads CASSQPGEAGVSTGELFF. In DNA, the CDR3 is TGTGCCAGCAGCCAACCCGGAGAAGCGGGAGTGAGCACCGGGGAGCTGTTTTTT.

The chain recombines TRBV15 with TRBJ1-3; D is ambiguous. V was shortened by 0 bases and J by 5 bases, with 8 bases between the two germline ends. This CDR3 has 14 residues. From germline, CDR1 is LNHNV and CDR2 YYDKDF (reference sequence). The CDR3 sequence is CATSRDQARNTIYF. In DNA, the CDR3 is TGTGCCACCAGCAGAGATCAGGCGCGAAACACCATATATTTT.

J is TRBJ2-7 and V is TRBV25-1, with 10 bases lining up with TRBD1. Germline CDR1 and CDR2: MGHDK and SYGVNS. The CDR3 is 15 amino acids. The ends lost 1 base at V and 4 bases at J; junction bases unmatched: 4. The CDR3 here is CASSESTGGAYEQYF. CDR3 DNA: TGTGCCAGCAGTGAATCGACAGGGGGCGCTTACGAGCAGTACTTC.

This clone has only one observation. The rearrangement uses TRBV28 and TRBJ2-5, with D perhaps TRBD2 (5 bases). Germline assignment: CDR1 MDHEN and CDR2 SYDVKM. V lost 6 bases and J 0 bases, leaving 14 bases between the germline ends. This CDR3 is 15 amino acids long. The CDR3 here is CASSPIERYQETQYF. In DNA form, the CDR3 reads TGTGCCAGCAGCCCTATTGAGCGGTACCAAGAGACCCAGTACTTC.

The CDR3 bases are TGTGCCAGCAGCCCCATAACGACAGTCATGAACACTGAAGCTTTCTTT. This codes for CASSPITTVMNTEAFF. The chain joins TRBV4-2 to TRBJ1-1, with a weak D call TRBD1 (5 bases). The CDR3 is 16 amino acids. From germline, CDR1 is LGHNA and CDR2 YNFKEQ. V lost 4 bases, J lost 0 bases, and 15 bases lay in between.

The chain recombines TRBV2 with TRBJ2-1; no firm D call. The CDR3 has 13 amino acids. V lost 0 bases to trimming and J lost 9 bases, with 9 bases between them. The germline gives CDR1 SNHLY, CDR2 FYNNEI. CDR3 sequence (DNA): TGTGCCAGCAGTGAAGCGATGAGAGGTGAGCAGTTCTTC. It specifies CASSEAMRGEQFF.

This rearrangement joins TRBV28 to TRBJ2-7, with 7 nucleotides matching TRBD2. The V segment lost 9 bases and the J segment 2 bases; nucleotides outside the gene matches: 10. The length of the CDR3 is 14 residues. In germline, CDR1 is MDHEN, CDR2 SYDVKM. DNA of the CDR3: TGTGCCAGTACATACGGGACTACAACCTACGAGCAGTACTTC. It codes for CASTYGTTTYEQYF.

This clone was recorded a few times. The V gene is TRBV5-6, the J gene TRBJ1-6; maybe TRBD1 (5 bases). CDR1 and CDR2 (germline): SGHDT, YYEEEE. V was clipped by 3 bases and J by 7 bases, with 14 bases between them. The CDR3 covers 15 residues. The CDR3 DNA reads TGTGCCAGCAGCTCCAGGGCCGGGCCCAATTCACCCCTCCACTTT. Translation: CASSSRAGPNSPLHF.

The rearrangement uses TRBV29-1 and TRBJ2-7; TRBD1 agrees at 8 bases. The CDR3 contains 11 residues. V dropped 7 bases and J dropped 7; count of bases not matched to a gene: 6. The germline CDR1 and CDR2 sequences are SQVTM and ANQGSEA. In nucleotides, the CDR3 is TGCAGCGCCCGACAGGGGATGGAGCAGTACTTC. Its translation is CSARQGMEQYF.

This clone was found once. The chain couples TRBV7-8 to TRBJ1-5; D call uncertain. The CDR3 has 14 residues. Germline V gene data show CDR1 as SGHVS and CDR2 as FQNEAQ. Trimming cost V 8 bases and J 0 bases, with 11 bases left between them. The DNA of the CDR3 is TGTGCCAGCTCTCCGGGTCCTAGCAATCAGCCCCAGCATTTT. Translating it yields CASSPGPSNQPQHF. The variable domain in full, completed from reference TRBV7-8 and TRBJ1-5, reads GAGVSQSPRYKVAKRGQDVALRCDPISGHVSLFWYQQALGQGPEFLTYFQNEAQLDKSGLPSDRFFAERPEGSVSTLKIQRTQQEDSAVYLCASSPGPSNQPQHFGDGTRLSIL.

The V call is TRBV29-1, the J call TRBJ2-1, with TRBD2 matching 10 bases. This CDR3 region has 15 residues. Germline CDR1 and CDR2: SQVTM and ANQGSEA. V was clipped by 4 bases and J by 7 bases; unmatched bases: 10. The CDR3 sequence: CSVVVGAGGPNEQFF. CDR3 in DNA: TGCAGCGTTGTTGTGGGAGCGGGGGGGCCTAATGAGCAGTTCTTC.

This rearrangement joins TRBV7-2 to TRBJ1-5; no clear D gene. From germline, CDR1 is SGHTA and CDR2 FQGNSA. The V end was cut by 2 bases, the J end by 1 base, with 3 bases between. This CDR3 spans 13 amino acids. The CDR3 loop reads CASSLRSNQPQHF. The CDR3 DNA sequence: TGTGCCAGCAGCTTACGGAGCAATCAGCCCCAGCATTTT.

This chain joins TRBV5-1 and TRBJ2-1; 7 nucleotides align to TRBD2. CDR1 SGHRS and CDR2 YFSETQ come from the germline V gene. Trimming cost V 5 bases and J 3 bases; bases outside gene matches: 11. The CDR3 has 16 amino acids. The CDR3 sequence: CASSQLASGLYNEQFF. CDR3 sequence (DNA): TGCGCCAGCAGTCAACTAGCGTCCGGACTCTACAATGAGCAGTTCTTC.

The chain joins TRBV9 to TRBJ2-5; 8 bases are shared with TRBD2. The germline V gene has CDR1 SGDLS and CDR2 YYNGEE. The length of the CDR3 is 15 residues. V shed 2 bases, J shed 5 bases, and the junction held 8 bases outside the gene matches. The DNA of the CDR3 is TGTGCCAGCAGCGTTAGCGGGACCTTGGGGGAGACCCAGTACTTC. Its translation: CASSVSGTLGETQYF. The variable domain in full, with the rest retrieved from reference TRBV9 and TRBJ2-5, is DSGVTQTPKHLITATGQRVTLRCSPRSGDLSVYWYQQSLDQGLQFLIQYYNGEERAKGNILERFSAQQFPDLHSELNLSSLELGDSALYFCASSVSGTLGETQYFGPGTRLLVL.

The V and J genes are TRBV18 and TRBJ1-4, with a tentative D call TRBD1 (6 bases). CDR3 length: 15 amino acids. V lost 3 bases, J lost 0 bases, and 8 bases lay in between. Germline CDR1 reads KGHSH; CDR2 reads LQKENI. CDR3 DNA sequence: TGTGCCAGCTCACCTACAGGGCCAACTAATGAAAAACTGTTTTTT. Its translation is CASSPTGPTNEKLFF.